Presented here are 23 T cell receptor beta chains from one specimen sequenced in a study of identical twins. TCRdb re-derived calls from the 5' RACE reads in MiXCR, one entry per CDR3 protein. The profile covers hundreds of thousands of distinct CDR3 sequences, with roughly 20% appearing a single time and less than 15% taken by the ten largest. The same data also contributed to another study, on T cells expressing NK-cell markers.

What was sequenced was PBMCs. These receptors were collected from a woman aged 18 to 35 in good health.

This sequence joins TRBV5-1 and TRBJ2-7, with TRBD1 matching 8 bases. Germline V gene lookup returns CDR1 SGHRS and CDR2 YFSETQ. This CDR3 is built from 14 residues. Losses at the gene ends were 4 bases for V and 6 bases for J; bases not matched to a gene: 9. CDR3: CASSVDRVPGEQYF. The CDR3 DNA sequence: TGCGCCAGCAGCGTGGACAGGGTTCCGGGCGAGCAGTACTTC.

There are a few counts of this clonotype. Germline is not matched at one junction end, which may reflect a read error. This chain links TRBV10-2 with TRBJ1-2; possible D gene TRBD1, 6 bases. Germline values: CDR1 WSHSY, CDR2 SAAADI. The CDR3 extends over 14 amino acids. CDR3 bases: TGCGCCAGCAGTGAGAGGTCAGGGGTTTCCCACACGGACTTC. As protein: CASSERSGVSHTDF.

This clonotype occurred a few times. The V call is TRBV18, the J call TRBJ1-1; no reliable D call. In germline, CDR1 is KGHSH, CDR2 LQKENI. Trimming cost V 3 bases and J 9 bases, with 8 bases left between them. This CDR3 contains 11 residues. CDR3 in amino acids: CASSPEIKAFF. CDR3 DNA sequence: TGTGCCAGCTCACCGGAAATAAAAGCTTTCTTT. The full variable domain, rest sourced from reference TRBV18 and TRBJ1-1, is NAGVMQNPRHLVRRRGQEARLRCSPMKGHSHVYWYRQLPEEGLKFMVYLQKENIIDESGMPKERFSAEFPKEGPSILRIQQVVRGDSAAYFCASSPEIKAFFGQGTRLTVV.

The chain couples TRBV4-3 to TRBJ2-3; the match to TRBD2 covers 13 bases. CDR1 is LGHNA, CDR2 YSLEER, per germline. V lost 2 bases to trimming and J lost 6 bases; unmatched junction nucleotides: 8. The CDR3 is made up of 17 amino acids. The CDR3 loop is CASSQLLAGGPGDTQYF. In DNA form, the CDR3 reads TGCGCCAGCAGCCAATTACTAGCGGGAGGGCCTGGGGATACGCAGTATTTT.

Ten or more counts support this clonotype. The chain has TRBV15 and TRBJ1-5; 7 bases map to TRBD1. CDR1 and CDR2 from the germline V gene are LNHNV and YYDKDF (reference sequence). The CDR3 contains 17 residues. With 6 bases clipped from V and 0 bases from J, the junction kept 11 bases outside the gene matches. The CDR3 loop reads CATRKPGQTDSNQPQHF. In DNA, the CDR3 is TGTGCCACCAGGAAACCGGGACAGACGGATAGCAATCAGCCCCAGCATTTT.

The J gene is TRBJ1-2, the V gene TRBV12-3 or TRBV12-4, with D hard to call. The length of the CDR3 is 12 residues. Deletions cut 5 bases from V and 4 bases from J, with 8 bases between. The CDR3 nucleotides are TGTGCCAGCAGTCCATGGATCTATGGCTACACCTTC. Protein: CASSPWIYGYTF.

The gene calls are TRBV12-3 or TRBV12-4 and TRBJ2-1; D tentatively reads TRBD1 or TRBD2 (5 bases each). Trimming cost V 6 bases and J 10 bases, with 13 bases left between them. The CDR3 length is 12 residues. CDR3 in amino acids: CASRGDVGEQFF. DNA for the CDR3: TGTGCCAGCAGGGGGGACGTTGGGGAGCAGTTCTTC.

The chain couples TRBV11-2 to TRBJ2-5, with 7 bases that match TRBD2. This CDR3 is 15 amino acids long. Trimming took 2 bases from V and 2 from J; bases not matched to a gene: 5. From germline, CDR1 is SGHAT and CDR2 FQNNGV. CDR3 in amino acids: CASSLTLAKQETQYF. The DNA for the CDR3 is TGTGCCAGCAGCTTAACACTAGCGAAACAAGAGACCCAGTACTTC.

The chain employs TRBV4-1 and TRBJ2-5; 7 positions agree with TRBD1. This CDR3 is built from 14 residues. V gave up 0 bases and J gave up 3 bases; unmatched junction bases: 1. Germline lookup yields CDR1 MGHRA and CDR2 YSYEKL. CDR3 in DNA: TGCGCCAGCAGCCAAGAAGGACAGGAAGAGACCCAGTACTTC. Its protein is CASSQEGQEETQYF.

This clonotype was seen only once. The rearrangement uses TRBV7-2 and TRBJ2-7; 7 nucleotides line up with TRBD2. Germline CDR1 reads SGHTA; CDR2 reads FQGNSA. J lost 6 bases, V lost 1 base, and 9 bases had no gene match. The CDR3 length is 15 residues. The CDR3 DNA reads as TGTGCCAGCAGCTTAGAGGGACTATTCGTATCCGAGCAGTACTTC. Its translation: CASSLEGLFVSEQYF.

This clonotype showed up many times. This CDR3 is CASSPWTGRAADGYTF. CDR3 DNA sequence: TGTGCCAGCAGCCCTTGGACAGGGAGGGCCGCCGATGGCTACACCTTC. V gene TRBV7-2 combines with J gene TRBJ1-2; 8 positions match TRBD1. CDR1 SGHTA and CDR2 FQGNSA come from the germline V gene. V was pared by 5 bases and J by 6 bases, with 14 bases of the junction left unmatched. This CDR3 has 16 amino acids. The whole variable domain, filled in from reference TRBV7-2 and TRBJ1-2, reads GAGVSQSPSNKVTEKGKDVELRCDPISGHTALYWYRQSLGQGLEFLIYFQGNSAPDKSGLPSDRFSAERTGGSVSTLTIQRTQQEDSAVYLCASSPWTGRAADGYTFGSGTRLTVV.

The CDR3 loop reads CASSFNRGQPQHF. CDR3 nucleotide sequence: TGCGCCAGCAGCTTCAACAGGGGACAGCCCCAGCATTTT. The chain employs TRBV5-1 and TRBJ1-5; 7 bases line up with TRBD1. Trimming at V came to 2 bases and at J to 7 bases, leaving 3 bases not matched to a gene. The CDR3 sequence is 13 residues long. Germline-derived CDR1 and CDR2 are SGHRS and YFSETQ.

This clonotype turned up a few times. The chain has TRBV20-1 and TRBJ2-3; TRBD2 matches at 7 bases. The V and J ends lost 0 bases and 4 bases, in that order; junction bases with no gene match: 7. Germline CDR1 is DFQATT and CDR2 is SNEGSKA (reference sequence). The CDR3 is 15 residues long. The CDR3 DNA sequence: TGCAGTGCTAGAGAGTTGGGGGGGATCGCAGATACGCAGTATTTT. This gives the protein CSARELGGIADTQYF.

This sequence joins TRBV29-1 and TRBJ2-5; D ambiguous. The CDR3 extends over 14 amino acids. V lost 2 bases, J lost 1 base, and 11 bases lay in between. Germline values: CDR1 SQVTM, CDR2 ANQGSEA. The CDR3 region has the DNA TGCAGCGTTGAAAGAAGGCCGGGCCAAGAGACCCAGTACTTC. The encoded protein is CSVERRPGQETQYF.

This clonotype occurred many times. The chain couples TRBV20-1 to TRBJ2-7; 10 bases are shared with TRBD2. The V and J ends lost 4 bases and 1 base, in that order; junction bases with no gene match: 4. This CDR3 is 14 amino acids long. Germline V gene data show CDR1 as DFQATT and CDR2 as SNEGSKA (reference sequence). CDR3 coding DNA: TGCAGTGCTAAAAGGACTAGCGGATCCTACGAGCAGTACTTC. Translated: CSAKRTSGSYEQYF.

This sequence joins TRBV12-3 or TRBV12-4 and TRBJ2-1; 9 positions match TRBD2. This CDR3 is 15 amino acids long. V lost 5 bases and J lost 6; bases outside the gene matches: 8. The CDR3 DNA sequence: TGTGCCAGCAGTGTTCTGCGGGGGGGCCTCAATGAGCAGTTCTTC. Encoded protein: CASSVLRGGLNEQFF.

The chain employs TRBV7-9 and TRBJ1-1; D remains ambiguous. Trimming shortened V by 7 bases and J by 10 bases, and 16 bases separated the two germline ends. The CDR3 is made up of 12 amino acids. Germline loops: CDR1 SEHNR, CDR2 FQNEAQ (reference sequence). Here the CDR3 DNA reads TGTGCCAGCACCCCCAGTGGTGGCGGAGCTTTCTTT. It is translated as CASTPSGGGAFF. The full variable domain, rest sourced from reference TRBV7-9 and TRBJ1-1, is DTGVSQNPRHKITKRGQNVTFRCDPISEHNRLYWYRQTLGQGPEFLTYFQNEAQLEKSRLLSDRFSAERPKGSFSTLEIQRTEQGDSAMYLCASTPSGGGAFFGQGTRLTVV.

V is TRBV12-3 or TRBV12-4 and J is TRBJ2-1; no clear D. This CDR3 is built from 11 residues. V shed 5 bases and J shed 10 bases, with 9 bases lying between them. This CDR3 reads CASSKLREQFF. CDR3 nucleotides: TGTGCCAGCAGTAAACTAAGGGAGCAGTTCTTC.

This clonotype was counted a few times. CDR3 sequence: CASSPQFQGGKTEAFF. The CDR3 coding sequence is TGTGCCAGCAGCCCACAATTTCAGGGAGGCAAGACTGAAGCTTTCTTT. The rearrangement joins TRBV11-2 to TRBJ1-1, with TRBD1 as a possible D gene (5 bases). This CDR3 is built from 16 residues. Trimming stripped 5 bases from V and 5 bases from J, with 21 bases between. Germline CDR1 is SGHAT and CDR2 is FQNNGV.

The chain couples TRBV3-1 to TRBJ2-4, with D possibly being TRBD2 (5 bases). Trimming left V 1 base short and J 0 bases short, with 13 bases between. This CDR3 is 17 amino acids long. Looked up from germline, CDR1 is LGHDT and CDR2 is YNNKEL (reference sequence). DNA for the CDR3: TGTGCCAGCAGCCAAGGGCAGCTAGGACTAGCCAAAAACATTCAGTACTTC. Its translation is CASSQGQLGLAKNIQYF.

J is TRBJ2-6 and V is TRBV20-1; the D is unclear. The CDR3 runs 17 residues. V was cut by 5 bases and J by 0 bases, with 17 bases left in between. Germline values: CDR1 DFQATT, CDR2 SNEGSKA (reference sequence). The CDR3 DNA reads TGCAGTGCTCCTGCGCGCAGTAAATTCTCTGGGGCCAACGTCCTGACTTTC. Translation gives CSAPARSKFSGANVLTF.

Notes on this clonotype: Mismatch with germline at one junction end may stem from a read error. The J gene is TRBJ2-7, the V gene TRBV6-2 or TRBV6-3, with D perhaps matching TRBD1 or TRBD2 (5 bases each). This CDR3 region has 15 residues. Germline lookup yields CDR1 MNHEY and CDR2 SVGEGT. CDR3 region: CATTDGALPLYDQYF. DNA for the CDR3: TGTGCCACCACCGACGGGGCTCTCCCCCTCTACGACCAGTACTTC.

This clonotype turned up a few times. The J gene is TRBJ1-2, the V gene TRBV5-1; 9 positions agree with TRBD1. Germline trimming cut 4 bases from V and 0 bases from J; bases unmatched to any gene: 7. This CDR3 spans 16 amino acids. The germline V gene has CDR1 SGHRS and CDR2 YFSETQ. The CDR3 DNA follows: TGCGCCAGCAGCGGGCCCGGGACAGGGCCTAACTATGGCTACACCTTC. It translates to CASSGPGTGPNYGYTF.